The present T cell receptor beta chain was sequenced within a study of CD8 T cells in Susac syndrome. About 0.5 to 1 ug RNA was reverse transcribed with random hexamers. One entry per CDR3 protein results from TCRdb running MiXCR on the immunoSEQ multiplex PCR reads. The sample holds around 130,000 distinct CDR3 sequences, 94% seen once. CD8+ and CD4+ T cells taken from blood had their TCR beta sequenced. The sample taken for sequencing was CD4+ T cells from PBMCs. The sequence derives from a human donor in good health.

The CDR3 sequence is CASSQGLQETQYF. As DNA, the CDR3 is TGTGCCAGCAGCCAAGGACTACAAGAGACCCAGTACTTC. The rearrangement links TRBV3-1 to TRBJ2-5, with D perhaps matching TRBD2 (5 bases). CDR3 length: 13 residues. CDR1 LGHDT and CDR2 YNNKEL come from the germline V gene (reference sequence). V lost 1 base, J lost 2 bases, and 5 bases lay in between.